Detailed here is one T cell receptor beta chain. Per the original methods: Counts of nucleated cells, estimated from reference gene primer amplification, were obtained. Clones were read by immunoSEQ multiplex PCR, and TCRdb kept only the in-frame ones, dropping some. For V, J and clone size, that table is used; D and trimming come from the DNA. The profile covers approximately 230,000 clones, with just over 85% appearing a single time and over 2% taken by the ten largest. The sample is drawn from a study of blood T cell repertoires in COVID-19. V lost 2 bases and J lost 7, with 9 bases in between. The germline V gene encodes CDR1 SGHTA and CDR2 FQGNSA. The CDR3 totals 13 residues.

This clonotype was obtained from a man aged 30 to 45 who had recovered from COVID-19. Sequences were obtained from peripheral blood. The chain uses TRBV7-2 and TRBJ1-5, with D unclear. The CDR3: CASSLRGEQPQHF. In DNA, the CDR3 is TGTGCCAGCAGCTTACGAGGAGAGCAGCCCCAGCATTTT.